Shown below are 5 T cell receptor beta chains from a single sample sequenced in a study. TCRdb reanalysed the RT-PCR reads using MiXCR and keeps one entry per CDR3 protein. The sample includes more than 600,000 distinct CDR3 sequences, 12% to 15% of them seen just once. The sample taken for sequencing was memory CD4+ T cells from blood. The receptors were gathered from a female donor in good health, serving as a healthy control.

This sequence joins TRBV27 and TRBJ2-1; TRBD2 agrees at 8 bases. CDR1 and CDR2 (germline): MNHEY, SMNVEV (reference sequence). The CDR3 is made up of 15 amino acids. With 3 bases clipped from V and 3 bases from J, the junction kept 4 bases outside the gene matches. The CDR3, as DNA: TGTGCCAGCAGTTTGTCGGGAGGGTTCTACAATGAGCAGTTCTTC. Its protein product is CASSLSGGFYNEQFF.

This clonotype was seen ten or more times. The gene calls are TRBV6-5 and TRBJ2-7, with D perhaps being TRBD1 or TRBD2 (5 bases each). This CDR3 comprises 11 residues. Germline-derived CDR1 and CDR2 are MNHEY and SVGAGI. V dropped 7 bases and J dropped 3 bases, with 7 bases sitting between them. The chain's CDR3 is CASTGGYEQYF. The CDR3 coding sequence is TGTGCCAGCACTGGGGGCTACGAGCAGTACTTC.

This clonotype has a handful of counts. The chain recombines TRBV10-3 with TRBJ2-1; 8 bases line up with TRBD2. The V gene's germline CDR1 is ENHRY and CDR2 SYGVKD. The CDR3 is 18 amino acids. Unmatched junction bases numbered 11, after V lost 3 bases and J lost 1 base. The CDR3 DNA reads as TGTGCCATCAGTGACCGGGCGGGAGGCCGGGAATCCTACAATGAGCAGTTCTTC. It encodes CAISDRAGGRESYNEQFF.

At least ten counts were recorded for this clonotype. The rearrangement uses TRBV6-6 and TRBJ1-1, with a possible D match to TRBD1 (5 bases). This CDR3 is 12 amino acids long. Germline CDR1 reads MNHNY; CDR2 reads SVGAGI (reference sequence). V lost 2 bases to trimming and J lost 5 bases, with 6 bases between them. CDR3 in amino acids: CASSYKGTEAFF. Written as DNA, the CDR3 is TGTGCCAGCAGTTACAAGGGGACTGAAGCTTTCTTT.

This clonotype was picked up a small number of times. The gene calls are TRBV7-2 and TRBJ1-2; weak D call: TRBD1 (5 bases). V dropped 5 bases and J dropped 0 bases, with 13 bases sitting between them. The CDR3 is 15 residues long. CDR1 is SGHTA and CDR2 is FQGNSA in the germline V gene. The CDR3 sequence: CASSRWDGPNYGYTF. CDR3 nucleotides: TGTGCCAGCAGCCGTTGGGACGGACCTAACTATGGCTACACCTTC.